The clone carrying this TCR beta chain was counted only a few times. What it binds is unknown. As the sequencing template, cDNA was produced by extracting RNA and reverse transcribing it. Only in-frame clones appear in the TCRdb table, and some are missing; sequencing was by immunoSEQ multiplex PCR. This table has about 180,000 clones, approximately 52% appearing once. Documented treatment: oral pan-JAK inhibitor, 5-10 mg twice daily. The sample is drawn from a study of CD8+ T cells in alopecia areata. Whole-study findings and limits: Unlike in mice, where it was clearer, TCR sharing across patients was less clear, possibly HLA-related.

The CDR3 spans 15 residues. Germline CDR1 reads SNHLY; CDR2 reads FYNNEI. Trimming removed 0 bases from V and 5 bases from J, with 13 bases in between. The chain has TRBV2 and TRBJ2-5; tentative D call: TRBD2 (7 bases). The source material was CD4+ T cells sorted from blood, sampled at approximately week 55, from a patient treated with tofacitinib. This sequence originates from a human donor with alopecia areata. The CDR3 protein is CASSEASGGRETQYF. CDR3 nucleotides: TGTGCCAGCAGTGAAGCTTCGGGGGGCAGGGAGACCCAGTACTTC.